This T cell receptor beta chain was identified in a study of early T cells in non-severe SARS-CoV-2 infection. Study-wide context: Sequencing was performed on bulk RNA from unsorted whole blood, leaving chains unpaired. Findings and limits, study-wide: VDJdb matching favored anti-spike CD8 responses, missing private and CD4 specificities.

This clonotype has a handful of counts. No antigen is known for it. Each cDNA molecule carried a unique molecular identifier. TCRdb recomputed calls from the 5' RACE reads with MiXCR, one row per CDR3 protein. The table has tens of thousands of distinct CDR3 sequences, 12% to 15% seen once. This CDR3 contains 15 residues. In germline, CDR1 is SGHTA, CDR2 FQGTGA. Between the trimmed V and J ends, which lost 2 bases and 1 base, there was a span of 10 bases. This chain uses TRBV7-3 with TRBJ2-3; no clear D gene. This receptor was obtained from an adult who was a healthcare worker with PCR-confirmed SARS-CoV-2 infection or an uninfected control (not recorded which). The sequenced material came from whole blood. The CDR3 DNA follows: TGTGCCAGCAGCTTAGCGCCGGGCGGCACAGATACGCAGTATTTT. This encodes CASSLAPGGTDTQYF.